This T cell receptor beta chain was captured in a study of cytomegalovirus exposure and HLA in healthy donors. Study at large: Of approximately 400 genotyped donors, 81% clustered with self-reported Caucasian donors. General observations from the study: Among TCR beta chains, those listed as cytomegalovirus-associated numbered about 150.

V shed 5 bases and J 7 bases; nucleotides not matched to a gene: 10. CDR1 and CDR2 from the germline V gene are MDHEN and SYDVKM. The CDR3 consists of 15 residues. Donors were ostensibly healthy at sampling, although undocumented immune exposures were probable. As concerns this clone: Its antigen is unknown.

13 Jbeta primers and 60 Vbeta primers were used for the PCR. Sequencing was performed with immunoSEQ multiplex PCR; in TCRdb, only in-frame clones are kept and a portion is missing. This repertoire shows 140,000 to 150,000 clones, about three quarters found once; its top ten account for 13%. Sequences were obtained from PBMCs. This chain connects TRBV28 to TRBJ1-2, with 10 bases lining up with TRBD1. The source of this sequence is a middle-aged man in good health and CMV-seropositive. CDR3 sequence (DNA): TGTGCCAGCAGTCCACGAGACAGGGGGCAGGGTGGCTACACCTTC. Protein: CASSPRDRGQGGYTF.